What follows is one TCR beta chain and its context. This specimen belongs to a study of blood T cell repertoires in COVID-19. The overall study: COVID-19 samples collected from the United States, Italy and Spain covered acute and convalescent phases. T cells, B-cell-depleted T cells, or PBMCs provided the cDNA or gDNA that served as material.

As handled by the study authors: Using reference gene primer amplification, nucleated cell counts were estimated. Measured with immunoSEQ multiplex PCR; TCRdb has only the in-frame clones, and not every one. The D gene and trimming were derived from the DNA, and the V and J assignments and clone size from that table. This sample has 25,000 to 30,000 clones, with about two thirds found just once. The V segment lost 3 bases and the J segment 2 bases; nucleotides outside the gene matches: 3. There are 15 residues in the CDR3. From germline, CDR1 is SGHAT and CDR2 FQNNGV. The sample comprised peripheral blood. The chain joins TRBV11-2 to TRBJ2-7; 11 positions agree with TRBD1. This receptor was taken from a human donor in a cohort sampled during active COVID-19. The CDR3 reads CASSFGTGGPYEQYF. CDR3 coding DNA: TGTGCCAGCAGCTTCGGGACAGGGGGGCCCTACGAGCAGTACTTC.